This T cell receptor (beta chain) was documented in a study of shared clonotypes between healthy human individuals. Study background: Each donor contributed plates that comprised three CD4 naive, three CD4 memory, two CD8 naive and one CD8 memory.

Here immunoSEQ multiplex PCR was the method, and the copy in TCRdb shows in-frame clones only, minus some. The sample contains about 680,000 clones, 60% to 75% of which appear only once. Germline V gene lookup returns CDR1 DFQATT and CDR2 SNEGSKA (reference sequence). The CDR3 is 11 amino acids. The ends lost 5 bases at V and 3 bases at J; junction bases unmatched: 1. Findings of the study overall: Few donors limited the genetic and exposure-history diversity represented. Generation probabilities were higher for clonotypes shared across all four sorted-subset donors than for unshared ones. Depth was large, yet rarefaction showed that sorted-subset sequencing was incomplete.

Worth noting for this clone: Its antigen remains unidentified. Other DNA sequences in the same sample also yield this CDR3.

The specimen was memory CD4+ T cells sorted from blood. Subset indicated: CD45RA-negative fraction. This sequence was found in a woman aged 25 to 39 in good health. The chain carries TRBV20-1 and TRBJ2-7, with TRBD1 matching over 7 bases. The CDR3 DNA reads as TGCAGTGCTTCAGGGGGCTACGAGCAGTACTTC. Translating gives CSASGGYEQYF.